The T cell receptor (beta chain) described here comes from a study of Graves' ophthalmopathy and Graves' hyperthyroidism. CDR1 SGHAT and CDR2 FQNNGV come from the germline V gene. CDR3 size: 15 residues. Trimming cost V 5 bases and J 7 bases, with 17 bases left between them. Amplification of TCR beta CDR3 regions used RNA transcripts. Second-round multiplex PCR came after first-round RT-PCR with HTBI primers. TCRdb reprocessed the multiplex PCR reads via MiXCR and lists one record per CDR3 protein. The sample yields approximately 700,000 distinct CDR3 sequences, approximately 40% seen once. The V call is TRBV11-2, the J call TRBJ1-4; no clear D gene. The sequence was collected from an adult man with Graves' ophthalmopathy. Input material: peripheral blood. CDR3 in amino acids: CASSPSSGFLEKLFF. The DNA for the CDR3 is TGTGCCAGCAGCCCCAGCTCCGGGTTTCTTGAAAAACTGTTTTTT.